This section outlines one T cell receptor beta chain sequence together with its context. Sequenced by immunoSEQ multiplex PCR; TCRdb stores in-frame clones only, minus some. The data contain fewer than 200,000 clones, around 82% of them seen just once; the ten biggest clones take up approximately 4.7%. The record originates from a study of blood T cell repertoires in COVID-19. Germline values: CDR1 LGHNA, CDR2 YSLEER. V was clipped by 2 bases and J by 3 bases; unmatched bases: 3. The CDR3 consists of 14 residues. This rearrangement joins TRBV4-3 to TRBJ1-1, with 7 bases fitting TRBD1. This sequence was found in a woman aged 55-69 years with acute COVID-19. The sample comprised PBMCs or T cells enriched from blood (not recorded which). The CDR3 region is CASSQRDSYTEAFF. The CDR3 DNA is TGCGCCAGCAGCCAAAGGGACAGCTACACTGAAGCTTTCTTT.